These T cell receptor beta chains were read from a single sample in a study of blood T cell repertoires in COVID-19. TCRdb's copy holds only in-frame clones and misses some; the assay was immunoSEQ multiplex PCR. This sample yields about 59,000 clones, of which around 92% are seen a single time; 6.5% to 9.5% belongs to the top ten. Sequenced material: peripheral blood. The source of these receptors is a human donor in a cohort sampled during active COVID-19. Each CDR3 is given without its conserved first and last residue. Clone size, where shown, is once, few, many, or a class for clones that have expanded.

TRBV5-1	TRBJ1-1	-	ASSLEGQLVAF
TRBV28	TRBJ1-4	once	ASSFPGIKDEKLF
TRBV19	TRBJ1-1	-	ASNGRGVGMNTEAF
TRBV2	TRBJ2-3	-	ASTKTGYAQY
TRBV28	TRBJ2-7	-	ASFPGFTYEQY
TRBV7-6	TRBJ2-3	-	ASSLGYRGGWADTQY
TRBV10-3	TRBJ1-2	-	AISWDYESYGYT
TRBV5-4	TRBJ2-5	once	ASSSGQGRLETQY
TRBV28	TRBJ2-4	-	ASSLWRGQGAMGKNIQY
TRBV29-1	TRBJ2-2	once	SVEEVGEGTGELF
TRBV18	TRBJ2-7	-	ASSPGTAYEQY
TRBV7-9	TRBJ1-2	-	ASSKTVGYGYT
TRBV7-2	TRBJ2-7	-	ASSSKVSVAGENYEQY
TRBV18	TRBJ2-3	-	ASCKGGSPRTTDTQY
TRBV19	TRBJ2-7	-	ASSLQDRGRSYEQY
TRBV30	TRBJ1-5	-	AWSPDSKQPQH
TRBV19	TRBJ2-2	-	ASSIDRGSTGELF
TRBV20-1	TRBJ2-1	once	SASRQGGVSEQF
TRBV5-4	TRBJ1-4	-	ASNGGGVGEKLF
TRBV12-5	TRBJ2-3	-	ASGLGLAGGTDTQY
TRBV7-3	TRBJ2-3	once	ASSLGLAYTDTQY
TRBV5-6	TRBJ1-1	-	ASSLGDRGKSRTEAF
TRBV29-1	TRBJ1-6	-	SVGDRDNSPLH
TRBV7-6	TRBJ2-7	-	ASSPVGTGFHEQY
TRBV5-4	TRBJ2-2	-	ASSFGSPLDTGELF
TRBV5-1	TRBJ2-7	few	ASSPGQTYEQY
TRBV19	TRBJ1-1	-	ASRRPGTGENTEAF
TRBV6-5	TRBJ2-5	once	ASSLDRGETQY
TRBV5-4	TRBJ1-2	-	ASSLRDRDVGYT
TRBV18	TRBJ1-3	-	ASSPDRVSGNTIY
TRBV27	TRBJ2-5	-	ASSFKAGDQETQY
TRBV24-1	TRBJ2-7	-	ATSDSGNPREQY
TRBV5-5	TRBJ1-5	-	ASSLVGTGVDQPQH
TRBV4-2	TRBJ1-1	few	ASSQVEGENTEAF
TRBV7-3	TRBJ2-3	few	ASSPLAGTDTQY
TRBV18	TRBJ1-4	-	ASSPALTNEKLF
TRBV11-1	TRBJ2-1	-	ASSLGQGFYNEQF
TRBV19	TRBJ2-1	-	ASSTIGGDTYNEQF
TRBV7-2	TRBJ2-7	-	ASSFLAGGNEQY
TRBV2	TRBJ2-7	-	ASSHRVNEQY
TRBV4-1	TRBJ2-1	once	ASSRKDRINEQF
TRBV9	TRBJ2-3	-	ASSKGTSDNSDTQY
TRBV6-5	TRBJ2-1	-	ASSYLAGYNEQF
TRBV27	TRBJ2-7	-	ASSLRTGFEQY
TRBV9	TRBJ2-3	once	ASSGAGSGGRDTQY